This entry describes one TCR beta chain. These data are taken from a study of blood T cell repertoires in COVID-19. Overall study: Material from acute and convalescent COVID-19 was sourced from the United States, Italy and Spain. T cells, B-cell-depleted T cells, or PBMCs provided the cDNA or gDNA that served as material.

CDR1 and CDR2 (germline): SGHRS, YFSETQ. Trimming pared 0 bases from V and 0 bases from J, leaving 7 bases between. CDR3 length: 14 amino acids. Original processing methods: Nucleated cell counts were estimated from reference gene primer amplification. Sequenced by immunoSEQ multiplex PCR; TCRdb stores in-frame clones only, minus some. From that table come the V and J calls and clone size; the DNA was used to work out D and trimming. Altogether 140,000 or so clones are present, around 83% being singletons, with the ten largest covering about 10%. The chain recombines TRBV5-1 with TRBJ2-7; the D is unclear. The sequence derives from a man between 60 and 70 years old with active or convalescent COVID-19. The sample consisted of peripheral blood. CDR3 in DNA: TGCGCCAGCAGCTTGGTCCCGGTCTCCTACGAGCAGTACTTC. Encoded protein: CASSLVPVSYEQYF.